Below are 17 T cell receptor beta chains sequenced from a single sample in a study of blood T cell repertoires in COVID-19. Some clones are missing from TCRdb's copy, which holds only in-frame ones; the method was immunoSEQ multiplex PCR. The table records about 230,000 clones, approximately 83% of them present only once. Input material: peripheral blood. These receptors came from a woman aged 50 to 65 with acute or convalescent COVID-19.

This chain uses TRBV2 with TRBJ1-6; D gene uncertain. Germline V gene data show CDR1 as SNHLY and CDR2 as FYNNEI. CDR3 length equals 13 residues. V was trimmed by 3 bases and J by 4 bases, leaving 4 bases between them. CDR3 coding DNA: TGTGCCAGCAGTGACAGTTATAATTCACCCCTCCACTTT. Its translation: CASSDSYNSPLHF.

The chain joins TRBV20-1 to TRBJ2-7, with TRBD1 as a possible D gene (6 bases). CDR1 and CDR2 from the germline V gene are DFQATT and SNEGSKA (reference sequence). The CDR3 sequence is 13 residues long. V lost 3 bases and J 7 bases, leaving 16 bases between the germline ends. The CDR3, as DNA: TGCAGTGCTAGTAACAGGGTAGTTGGGGAGCAGTACTTC. This encodes CSASNRVVGEQYF.

This clone has more than one count but fewer than ten. Different DNA sequences within this sample yield the same CDR3. V and J are TRBV3-1 (or the pseudogene TRBV3-2) and TRBJ1-5; unclear D gene. CDR3 length equals 13 residues. Trimming removed 0 bases at V and 7 bases at J, with 7 bases between. CDR1 is LGHDT, CDR2 YNNKEL, per germline (reference sequence). This CDR3 reads CASSQERVQPQHF. CDR3 sequence (DNA): TGTGCCAGCAGCCAAGAGAGAGTACAGCCCCAGCATTTT.

The rearrangement uses TRBV5-1 and TRBJ2-3; the match to TRBD1 covers 11 bases. CDR3 length: 16 amino acids. V lost 4 bases and J lost 3; bases outside the gene matches: 7. CDR1 is SGHRS, CDR2 YFSETQ, per germline. In nucleotides, the CDR3 is TGCGCCAGCAGCGTGTCCGGGACAGGGGGTACAGATACGCAGTATTTT. It encodes CASSVSGTGGTDTQYF.

This clone was observed once. This chain uses TRBV25-1 with TRBJ2-1, with D hard to call. Germline loops: CDR1 MGHDK, CDR2 SYGVNS. CDR3 length: 11 residues. V lost 2 bases and J 9 bases, leaving 5 bases between the germline ends. This CDR3 is CASSEVIEQFF. The CDR3 DNA reads TGTGCCAGCAGTGAAGTAATTGAGCAGTTCTTC.

This clone was picked up one time. The rearrangement uses TRBV6-2 or TRBV6-3 and TRBJ2-7; no firm D call. Trimming pared 4 bases from V and 2 bases from J, leaving 12 bases between. Germline CDR1 and CDR2: MNHEY and SVGEGT. CDR3 size: 14 residues. This CDR3 reads CASSSFDFPYEQYF. Written as DNA, the CDR3 is TGTGCCAGCAGTTCCTTCGACTTCCCCTACGAGCAGTACTTC.

This chain uses TRBV27 with TRBJ2-7; 8 positions match TRBD1. The germline V gene has CDR1 MNHEY and CDR2 SMNVEV (reference sequence). There are 14 residues in the CDR3. V shed 4 bases, J shed 6 bases, and the junction held 8 bases outside the gene matches. This CDR3 is CASSSRTGMSEQYF. The CDR3 DNA reads TGTGCCAGCAGTTCCCGGACAGGGATGAGCGAGCAGTACTTC.

The V and J genes are TRBV15 and TRBJ2-7; TRBD1 might be the D (6 bases). Trimming shortened V by 3 bases and J by 3 bases, and 9 bases separated the two germline ends. Germline V gives CDR1 LNHNV, CDR2 YYDKDF (reference sequence). The CDR3 is 13 residues long. The chain's CDR3 is CATSSGQFYEQYF. In DNA, the CDR3 is TGTGCCACCAGCAGCGGACAGTTCTACGAGCAGTACTTC.

The gene calls are TRBV27 and TRBJ2-3; tentative D call: TRBD1 (5 bases). Deletions cut 3 bases from V and 0 bases from J, with 16 bases between. CDR1 is MNHEY, CDR2 SMNVEV, per germline (reference sequence). The CDR3 sequence is 17 residues long. The CDR3 DNA follows: TGTGCCAGCAGTTTTCTCGGGTTTGGGGCTAGCACAGATACGCAGTATTTT. Residues: CASSFLGFGASTDTQYF.

This clone is medium-sized within its sample. This CDR3 reads CASSLTGTREETQYF. DNA for the CDR3: TGTGCCAGCAGCTTAACCGGGACTAGGGAAGAGACCCAGTACTTC. The rearrangement joins TRBV5-5 to TRBJ2-5; 8 nucleotides match TRBD2. V was pared by 2 bases and J by 3 bases, with 6 bases of the junction left unmatched. The CDR3 has 15 amino acids. The germline CDR1 and CDR2 sequences are SGHKS and YYEKEE (reference sequence).

The chain combines TRBV28 with TRBJ2-6; the match to TRBD1 covers 7 bases. Germline lookup yields CDR1 MDHEN and CDR2 SYDVKM. This CDR3 is built from 15 residues. The junction had 5 bases not matched to a gene; V was cut back by 5 bases and J by 4 bases. The CDR3 here is CASSLEGAGANVLTF. The CDR3 DNA sequence: TGTGCCAGCAGTCTCGAGGGGGCCGGGGCCAACGTCCTGACTTTC.

This clone is a singleton in its sample. The gene calls are TRBV6-5 and TRBJ1-5; D call uncertain. This CDR3 contains 14 residues. V lost 5 bases and J lost 3, with 11 bases in between. Germline V gives CDR1 MNHEY, CDR2 SVGAGI. DNA for the CDR3: TGTGCCAGCAGTCGCGGAGCTTACAATCAGCCCCAGCATTTT. This encodes CASSRGAYNQPQHF.

This clone was picked up one time. The chain links TRBV18 to TRBJ2-5; maybe TRBD2 (5 bases). The germline gives CDR1 KGHSH, CDR2 LQKENI. Trimming left V 1 base short and J 5 bases short, with 8 bases between. The CDR3 contains 13 residues. CDR3 nucleotides: TGTGCCAGCTCACCACGGACTGGGGAGACCCAGTACTTC. This gives the protein CASSPRTGETQYF. Looking up the rest from reference TRBV18 and TRBJ2-5 gives the full variable domain: NAGVMQNPRHLVRRRGQEARLRCSPMKGHSHVYWYRQLPEEGLKFMVYLQKENIIDESGMPKERFSAEFPKEGPSILRIQQVVRGDSAAYFCASSPRTGETQYFGPGTRLLVL.

V is TRBV29-1 and J is TRBJ2-7; the match to TRBD1 covers 7 bases. V dropped 0 bases and J dropped 2; count of bases not matched to a gene: 16. Germline V gene lookup returns CDR1 SQVTM and CDR2 ANQGSEA. The CDR3 length is 18 residues. CDR3 DNA sequence: TGCAGCGTTGAAGAACCTCCCGGCGAGACAGGGAGAACCTACGAGCAGTACTTC. The encoded protein is CSVEEPPGETGRTYEQYF.

This chain connects TRBV6-5 to TRBJ2-7; TRBD2 agrees at 10 bases. This CDR3 comprises 14 residues. With 2 bases clipped from V and 6 bases from J, the junction kept 4 bases outside the gene matches. Looked up from germline, CDR1 is MNHEY and CDR2 is SVGAGI. The CDR3 is CASSYASGSREQYF. Here the CDR3 DNA reads TGTGCCAGCAGTTACGCTAGCGGGAGTCGCGAGCAGTACTTC.

This clone was seen only once. The genes are TRBV28 and TRBJ1-2; TRBD1 matches at 10 bases. Germline V gives CDR1 MDHEN, CDR2 SYDVKM. Trimming at V came to 7 bases and at J to 4 bases, leaving 9 bases not matched to a gene. The CDR3 is 15 residues long. CDR3 protein: CASTPSTGGVYGYTF. The DNA for the CDR3 is TGTGCCAGCACACCTTCGACAGGGGGCGTCTATGGCTACACCTTC.

The chain joins TRBV18 to TRBJ1-4, with TRBD1 matching 8 bases. This CDR3 contains 15 residues. Germline V gene sequence: CDR1 KGHSH, CDR2 LQKENI. Trimming cost V 3 bases and J 7 bases; bases outside gene matches: 7. The CDR3 DNA reads TGTGCCAGCTCACCGAGACAGGGGAAGGGTGAAAAACTGTTTTTT. Translating gives CASSPRQGKGEKLFF.